Listed below are T cell receptor beta chains from one sample, sequenced in a study of PD-1 blockade in classical Hodgkin lymphoma. TCRdb keeps only in-frame clones here, not all; method: immunoSEQ multiplex PCR. The repertoire consists of some 22,000 clones, with 65% to 80% occurring once and the leading ten covering around 1.3%. Source: CD4+ T cells from blood, taken before the fourth cycle of nivolumab. The receptors come from a human donor with classical Hodgkin lymphoma. Both conserved end residues are part of each CDR3. D genes are given only for firm matches. Some rows have no size entry. The others give once, few or many, or a class for an expanded clone.

j_call	clone_size	d_call	v_call	cdr3_nt	cdr3_aa
TRBJ2-2	once	.	TRBV11-2	TGTGCCAGCAGCTTAACGGGCTGGTTCGGGGAGCTGTTTTTT	CASSLTGWFGELFF
TRBJ1-6	few	.	TRBV30	TGTGCCTGGAGTTCCCGGGACCATAATTCACCCCTCCACTTT	CAWSSRDHNSPLHF
TRBJ2-3	once	.	TRBV5-6	TGTGCCAGCAGCCTCACGATTTCGGATACGCAGTATTTT	CASSLTISDTQYF
TRBJ1-3	.	.	TRBV14	TGTGCCAGCAGCCAAGTTAGCTCTGGAAACACCATATATTTT	CASSQVSSGNTIYF
TRBJ1-1	.	.	TRBV25-1	TGTGCCAGCAGTGGGGGAATCACTGAAGCTTTCTTT	CASSGGITEAFF
TRBJ2-1	.	.	TRBV5-8	TGTGCCAGCAGCTTGTCGCTGTACAATGAGCAGTTCTTC	CASSLSLYNEQFF
TRBJ2-2	.	.	TRBV11-3	TGTGCCAGCAGCTTAGACGGACTACCGGGGATGGACACCGGGGAGCTGTTTTTT	CASSLDGLPGMDTGELFF
TRBJ1-2	few	.	TRBV28	TGTGCCAGCAGTTCACTGATTGGCTACACCTTC	CASSSLIGYTF
TRBJ1-5	.	.	TRBV29-1	TGCAGCGTTGGGGGGGGGAATCAGCCCCAGCATTTT	CSVGGGNQPQHF
TRBJ1-2	.	.	TRBV18	TGTGCCAGCTCACCCTCCGTGAGGAGGTTTGGCTATGGCTACACCTTC	CASSPSVRRFGYGYTF
TRBJ2-5	few	TRBD2	TRBV5-1	TGCGCCAGCAGCTTGTCCGGGGGGTCCACACGGGAGACCCAGTACTTC	CASSLSGGSTRETQYF
TRBJ2-7	medium-sized	TRBD1	TRBV4-2	TGTGCCAGCAGCCAAGCAACAGGGGGCCGGGCCTACGAGCAGTACTTC	CASSQATGGRAYEQYF
TRBJ1-1	few	.	TRBV28	TGTGCCAGCAGCCGACAGTTTATGAACACTGAAGCTTTCTTT	CASSRQFMNTEAFF
TRBJ1-1	once	.	TRBV27	TGTGCCAGCAGATTAACAGGGACTTACACTGAAGCTTTCTTT	CASRLTGTYTEAFF
TRBJ1-6	few	.	TRBV15	TGTGCCACCGTTAGGGACTATAATTCACCCCTCCACTTT	CATVRDYNSPLHF
TRBJ2-1	once	TRBD2	TRBV5-6	TGTGCCAGCAGCGGGCTAGCGGGGGGGCGTGTTGGTGAGCAGTTCTTC	CASSGLAGGRVGEQFF
TRBJ1-3	.	.	TRBV18	TGTGCCAGCTCACCAGCACCTACCTCTGGAAACACCATATATTTT	CASSPAPTSGNTIYF
TRBJ2-5	.	.	TRBV5-4	TGTGCCAGCAGCTACCGACGGACCAGTATCCAAGAGACCCAGTACTTC	CASSYRRTSIQETQYF
TRBJ2-3	.	.	TRBV19	TGTGCCAGTAGTATGAATTCAGGGCGGGATACGCAGTATTTT	CASSMNSGRDTQYF
TRBJ2-1	.	.	TRBV5-5	TGTGCCAGCAGCGAACGGGCTATCTCGAATGAGCAGTTCTTC	CASSERAISNEQFF
TRBJ2-1	.	.	TRBV2	TGTGCCAGCAGTGAGAACAGCAACTCCTACAATGAGCAGTTCTTC	CASSENSNSYNEQFF
TRBJ1-4	few	TRBD1	TRBV6-5	TGTGCCAGCAGTAACAGGGGGATTAATGAAAAACTGTTTTTT	CASSNRGINEKLFF
TRBJ1-6	.	.	TRBV2	TGTGCCAGCATTTTCGGCAGCGGCGCCCTTTCACCCCTCCACTTT	CASIFGSGALSPLHF
TRBJ2-3	.	.	TRBV4-2	TGTGCCAGCAGCCAACCCGTTCCGGGGGCAGGGAGGGGAGATACGCAGTATTTT	CASSQPVPGAGRGDTQYF
TRBJ2-7	.	.	TRBV29-1	TGCAGCGTTGAATCCGGGGCACCCTACGAGCAGTACTTC	CSVESGAPYEQYF
TRBJ2-2	.	.	TRBV6-5	TGTGCCTGCGGTTCGAACACCGGGGAGCTGTTTTTT	CACGSNTGELFF
TRBJ1-1	.	.	TRBV10-3	TGTGCCATCAGTGAGCCGACACGGAACACTGAAGCTTTCTTT	CAISEPTRNTEAFF
TRBJ2-1	once	.	TRBV18	TGTGCCAGCTCACCGAGGACAGAAAACAATGAGCAGTTCTTC	CASSPRTENNEQFF
TRBJ2-5	.	.	TRBV4-1	TGCGCCAGCAGCCAAGATAAGGACCTTAAAGAGACCCAGTACTTC	CASSQDKDLKETQYF
TRBJ2-1	.	TRBD2	TRBV19	TGTGCCAGTAGTATTTTGACTAGCGGGGGCCCGCAGCAGTTCTTC	CASSILTSGGPQQFF
TRBJ2-2	once	TRBD1	TRBV6-5	TGTGCCAGCAGTTTGCGGACAGGTTCGAACACCGGGGAGCTGTTTTTT	CASSLRTGSNTGELFF
TRBJ2-7	.	.	TRBV28	TGTGCCAGCAGTTTATCTTGGGGCAGAAGCTACGAGCAGTACTTC	CASSLSWGRSYEQYF
TRBJ1-5	.	.	TRBV4-3	TGCGCCAGCAGCCAAGGGCAGGGAAGCAATCAGCCCCAGCATTTT	CASSQGQGSNQPQHF
TRBJ1-5	.	TRBD1	TRBV6-5	TGTGCCAGCAGTACAGGGGGCGCGAATCAGCCCCAGCATTTT	CASSTGGANQPQHF
TRBJ1-6	.	TRBD1	TRBV5-1	TGCGCCAGCAGCCCCGGATTGGGACAGGGAAATTCACCCCTCCACTTT	CASSPGLGQGNSPLHF
TRBJ1-2	.	.	TRBV6-5	TGTGCCAGCAGTTACTCGGGGCCGTCCTATGGCTACACCTTC	CASSYSGPSYGYTF
TRBJ2-6	.	.	TRBV9	TGTGCCAGCAGCTCTGGATCTGGCTCTGGGGCCAACGTCCTGACTTTC	CASSSGSGSGANVLTF
TRBJ2-5	.	.	TRBV11-3	TGTGCCAGCAGCTTATCGGGACTTCAGTACTTC	CASSLSGLQYF
TRBJ1-2	.	.	TRBV5-1	TGCGCCAGCAGCGCCCAGACAGCTAACTATGGCTACACCTTC	CASSAQTANYGYTF
TRBJ2-2	.	.	TRBV10-2	TGCGCCAGCAGAGAGGCAGGGGTGAGAACCGGGGAGCTGTTTTTT	CASREAGVRTGELFF
TRBJ1-2	.	.	TRBV6-5	TGTGCCAGCAGTTACTGGGCAGGGGACGATGGCTACACCTTC	CASSYWAGDDGYTF
TRBJ2-2	.	.	TRBV19	TGTGCCGCCTCTCCACTTTTGAACACCGGGGAGCTGTTTTTT	CAASPLLNTGELFF
TRBJ1-5	.	.	TRBV28	TGTGCCGCAGGGCCCCAGCATTTT	CAAGPQHF
TRBJ1-4	.	TRBD1	TRBV15	TGTGCCACCAGCAGTTACAGGGGGACTAATGAAAAACTGTTTTTT	CATSSYRGTNEKLFF
TRBJ2-5	.	.	TRBV19	TGTGCCAGTAGTATGGGTACAGGGATTCAGGGGGGGACCCAGTACTTC	CASSMGTGIQGGTQYF
TRBJ2-7	few	.	TRBV6-6	TGTGCCAGCAGTTACTTGACATCCCAGTACTTC	CASSYLTSQYF
TRBJ2-5	.	TRBD2	TRBV11-1	TGTGCCAGCAGCTTAGCGCGGTTTGGCGGGGGGGCCGGGCAAGAGACCCAGTACTTC	CASSLARFGGGAGQETQYF
TRBJ1-2	.	.	TRBV2	TGTGCCAGCAGTGTTAGTTCCTATGGCTACACCTTC	CASSVSSYGYTF
TRBJ2-5	.	.	TRBV5-4	TGTGCCAGCAGCACTGGACAGTACCAAGAGACCCAGTACTTC	CASSTGQYQETQYF
TRBJ2-7	few	TRBD1	TRBV5-4	TGTGCCAGCAGCCCGTGGACAGGGGGCACCGAGCAGTACTTC	CASSPWTGGTEQYF
TRBJ1-1	.	.	TRBV5-1	TGCGCCAGCAGCTTGCAGGGATCGAACACTGAAGCTTTCTTT	CASSLQGSNTEAFF
TRBJ2-5	.	.	TRBV6-6	TGTGCCAGCAGTTACACACCCAGGGGAGGGGAGACCCAGTACTTC	CASSYTPRGGETQYF
TRBJ2-2	few	.	TRBV5-4	TGTGCCAGCAGCTTGGCCGGGGGTCGCACCGGGGAGCTGTTTTTT	CASSLAGGRTGELFF